This TCR beta chain was recorded in a study of shared clonotypes between healthy human individuals. Across the study: Plates per donor: three CD4 naive, three CD4 memory, two CD8 naive, one CD8 memory. Broader study findings: In general, naive subsets displayed greater estimated richness than memory subsets did. Having only a few donors restricted how much genetic and exposure-history diversity was captured.

With respect to this clone: Its antigen is currently unknown.

Original analysis: Sequence data from immunoSEQ were junction-only and lacked quality scores; consequently, filtering differed. Clones were sequenced by immunoSEQ multiplex PCR, and TCRdb holds only the in-frame ones, with some missing. That table is the source of V, J and clone size, and D and trimming were worked out from the DNA. In the table there are around 510,000 clones, around 95% of which are singletons. The receptor comes from a young woman in good health. The sequenced material came from naive CD4+ T cells sorted from blood. The subset was: CD45RA+ positively selected.

This CDR3 is CASSRTVPGNTIYF. The CDR3 bases are TGTGCCAGCAGCCGGACAGTCCCTGGAAACACCATATATTTT. This chain uses TRBV7-8 with TRBJ1-3, with D perhaps TRBD1 (6 bases). The germline CDR1 and CDR2 sequences are SGHVS and FQNEAQ. V gave up 5 bases and J gave up 2 bases, with 10 bases separating them. The CDR3 runs 14 residues. Based on the CDR3 plus reference TRBV7-8 and TRBJ1-3, the full variable domain is GAGVSQSPRYKVAKRGQDVALRCDPISGHVSLFWYQQALGQGPEFLTYFQNEAQLDKSGLPSDRFFAERPEGSVSTLKIQRTQQEDSAVYLCASSRTVPGNTIYFGEGSWLTVV.